These 25 T cell receptor beta chains came from one sample sequenced in a study of cytomegalovirus exposure and HLA in healthy donors. Vbeta (60) and Jbeta (13) primers were used in the PCR. TCRdb keeps only in-frame clones here, not all; method: immunoSEQ multiplex PCR. The sample records approximately 120,000 clones, about 80% being singletons. The material sequenced was PBMCs. Receptors were obtained from a woman aged 50 to 60 in good health and CMV-seropositive.

Turning to this clone: Other DNA sequences in the same sample also yield this CDR3. The CDR3 nucleotides are TGTGCCAGTAGTATAGTCGTGAACACTGAAGCTTTCTTT. Translating it yields CASSIVVNTEAFF. V gene TRBV19 combines with J gene TRBJ1-1; D remains unclear. Trimming pared 1 base from V and 0 bases from J, leaving 3 bases between. Germline V lookup: CDR1 LNHDA, CDR2 SQIVND (reference sequence). The CDR3 runs to 13 residues.

This clone was observed a single time. This chain joins TRBV6-6 and TRBJ2-1; 7 bases map to TRBD1. Germline V gene sequence: CDR1 MNHNY, CDR2 SVGAGI (reference sequence). V lost 0 bases and J lost 7; bases outside the gene matches: 6. CDR3 length: 15 amino acids. The CDR3 sequence is CASSYSRTGQNEQFF. CDR3 in DNA: TGTGCCAGCAGTTACTCACGGACAGGTCAAAATGAGCAGTTCTTC.

The chain couples TRBV6-6 to TRBJ2-1; 7 bases map to TRBD2. Germline V lookup: CDR1 MNHNY, CDR2 SVGAGI (reference sequence). The CDR3 length is 15 residues. V lost 6 bases to trimming and J lost 5 bases; unmatched junction nucleotides: 10. The CDR3 loop reads CASRDLRGGNNEQFF. The CDR3 coding sequence is TGTGCCAGCAGGGATCTTCGCGGGGGAAACAATGAGCAGTTCTTC.

The genes are TRBV18 and TRBJ2-3; 11 bases fit TRBD2. The CDR3 length is 18 residues. Germline trimming cut 3 bases from V and 1 base from J; bases unmatched to any gene: 9. The germline V gene has CDR1 KGHSH and CDR2 LQKENI. The CDR3 spells CASSPQAMGLAGTDTQYF. CDR3 bases: TGTGCCAGCTCACCCCAAGCCATGGGACTAGCGGGCACAGATACGCAGTATTTT.

The J gene is TRBJ2-2, the V gene TRBV27, with TRBD1 as a possible D gene (5 bases). CDR3 size: 14 residues. The germline V gene has CDR1 MNHEY and CDR2 SMNVEV (reference sequence). V was shortened by 4 bases and J by 4 bases, with 10 bases between the two germline ends. The CDR3, as DNA: TGTGCCAGCAGTTGGACAAAGAGCACCGGGGAGCTGTTTTTT. Translating gives CASSWTKSTGELFF.

The chain recombines TRBV27 with TRBJ2-7; no clear D gene. V lost 5 bases and J lost 0, with 11 bases in between. From germline, CDR1 is MNHEY and CDR2 SMNVEV (reference sequence). This CDR3 is built from 14 residues. CDR3 protein: CASSLISSSYEQYF. CDR3 sequence (DNA): TGTGCCAGCAGTCTCATTTCGAGCTCCTACGAGCAGTACTTC.

This clone has just a few counts. This rearrangement joins TRBV18 to TRBJ2-4, with 12 bases that match TRBD2. Germline V gene lookup returns CDR1 KGHSH and CDR2 LQKENI. The CDR3 totals 18 residues. The ends lost 2 bases at V and 1 base at J; junction bases unmatched: 6. This CDR3 is CASSPGGLAGIAKNIQYF. The CDR3 nucleotides read TGTGCCAGCTCACCAGGCGGACTAGCGGGGATTGCCAAAAACATTCAGTACTTC. The complete variable domain, with remaining parts taken from reference TRBV18 and TRBJ2-4, reads NAGVMQNPRHLVRRRGQEARLRCSPMKGHSHVYWYRQLPEEGLKFMVYLQKENIIDESGMPKERFSAEFPKEGPSILRIQQVVRGDSAAYFCASSPGGLAGIAKNIQYFGAGTRLSVL.

V usage is TRBV7-3 and J usage is TRBJ2-7; D possibly corresponds to TRBD1 (5 bases). Germline V gene lookup returns CDR1 SGHTA and CDR2 FQGTGA. The CDR3 spans 14 residues. V lost 1 base and J 6 bases, leaving 13 bases between the germline ends. CDR3 coding DNA: TGTGCCAGCAGCTTAAATGGGCAGGGTGGCGAGCAGTACTTC. This codes for CASSLNGQGGEQYF.

The chain combines TRBV10-3 with TRBJ2-5, with 7 bases aligning to TRBD2. The CDR3 sequence is 13 residues long. Losses at the gene ends were 6 bases for V and 4 bases for J; bases not matched to a gene: 5. Germline V gene data show CDR1 as ENHRY and CDR2 as SYGVKD. CDR3 sequence reads: CAISRLARETQYF. CDR3 coding DNA: TGTGCCATCAGCCGACTAGCAAGAGAGACCCAGTACTTC.

This clone was counted between two and nine times. The CDR3: CASSDGDKHYEQYF. CDR3 sequence (DNA): TGTGCCAGCAGTGACGGGGACAAACACTACGAGCAGTACTTC. The V call is TRBV2, the J call TRBJ2-7; D might be TRBD1 (6 bases). The CDR3 is 14 amino acids. Germline V gene lookup returns CDR1 SNHLY and CDR2 FYNNEI. The V end was cut by 3 bases, the J end by 3 bases, with 12 bases between.

This chain links TRBV5-5 with TRBJ1-2; weak D call: TRBD1 (6 bases). The CDR3 consists of 15 residues. V lost 4 bases, J lost 0 bases, and 13 bases lay in between. Germline assignment: CDR1 SGHKS and CDR2 YYEKEE (reference sequence). The DNA for the CDR3 is TGTGCCAGCAGCCCTCGGACAGAATCTAACTATGGCTACACCTTC. It encodes CASSPRTESNYGYTF. Full variable domain (outside the CDR3, taken from reference TRBV5-5 and TRBJ1-2): DAGVTQSPTHLIKTRGQQVTLRCSPISGHKSVSWYQQVLGQGPQFIFQYYEKEERGRGNFPDRFSARQFPNYSSELNVNALLLGDSALYLCASSPRTESNYGYTFGSGTRLTVV.

The chain has TRBV11-2 and TRBJ2-1; 10 bases match TRBD1. The V gene's germline CDR1 is SGHAT and CDR2 FQNNGV. Losses at the gene ends were 1 base for V and 6 bases for J; bases not matched to a gene: 0. The CDR3 length is 14 residues. In nucleotides, the CDR3 is TGTGCCAGCAGCTTAGGGACAGGGGGCAATGAGCAGTTCTTC. Translation gives CASSLGTGGNEQFF.

This chain joins TRBV18 and TRBJ2-7; 9 nucleotides align to TRBD2. This CDR3 contains 14 residues. J gave up 6 bases and V 5 bases, and 8 bases lay outside the gene matches. Looked up from germline, CDR1 is KGHSH and CDR2 is LQKENI. CDR3 coding DNA: TGTGCCAGCTCAATGGCGGGAGGGCTTCGCGAGCAGTACTTC. Encoded protein: CASSMAGGLREQYF.

The genes are TRBV19 and TRBJ2-3, with TRBD2 matching over 9 bases. Trimming at V came to 1 base and at J to 2 bases, leaving 4 bases not matched to a gene. The germline CDR1 and CDR2 sequences are LNHDA and SQIVND (reference sequence). The CDR3 is 16 amino acids. The CDR3 is CASSIVAGGFTDTQYF. The CDR3 DNA reads TGTGCCAGTAGTATAGTTGCGGGGGGGTTCACAGATACGCAGTATTTT.

The V call is TRBV11-2, the J call TRBJ1-4; D is possibly TRBD1 (6 bases). V dropped 2 bases and J dropped 8 bases, with 15 bases sitting between them. The CDR3 runs to 15 residues. The germline gives CDR1 SGHAT, CDR2 FQNNGV. CDR3 residues: CASSLSGRQGEKLFF. The DNA for the CDR3 is TGTGCCAGCAGCTTATCCGGCAGGCAGGGGGAAAAACTGTTTTTT.

The V and J genes are TRBV27 and TRBJ2-3; D is possibly TRBD1 (6 bases). The CDR3 sequence is 14 residues long. The germline gives CDR1 MNHEY, CDR2 SMNVEV (reference sequence). Trimming took 7 bases from V and 0 from J, leaving 11 bases between them. The CDR3 DNA is TGTGCCAGCAAAACAGGGACCAGCACAGATACGCAGTATTTT. Translated, it gives CASKTGTSTDTQYF.

The rearrangement links TRBV27 to TRBJ2-1; 8 bases map to TRBD2. This CDR3 is built from 14 residues. Trimming removed 3 bases from V and 8 bases from J; junction bases left unmatched: 6. Germline assignment: CDR1 MNHEY and CDR2 SMNVEV (reference sequence). DNA for the CDR3: TGTGCCAGCAGTTTCGGGACTAGGGTCGATGAGCAGTTCTTC. Translation: CASSFGTRVDEQFF.

CDR3 sequence reads: CSVGGRGLYEQYF. DNA of the CDR3: TGCAGCGTTGGGGGGAGGGGCCTCTACGAGCAGTACTTC. V is TRBV29-1 and J is TRBJ2-7, with 7 bases aligning to TRBD2. CDR1 is SQVTM, CDR2 ANQGSEA, per germline. V was clipped by 4 bases and J by 3 bases; unmatched bases: 6. The CDR3 length is 13 residues.

The chain links TRBV4-2 to TRBJ2-7; TRBD2 aligns across 9 bases. V shed 0 bases, J shed 0 bases, and the junction held 6 bases outside the gene matches. The V gene's germline CDR1 is LGHNA and CDR2 YNFKEQ. This CDR3 has 17 residues. The CDR3 nucleotides read TGTGCCAGCAGCCAAGATCCCCTAGCGGGGACCTCCTACGAGCAGTACGTC. Translating it yields CASSQDPLAGTSYEQYV.

The V gene is TRBV6-1, the J gene TRBJ1-2; TRBD1 matches 8 bases. J lost 8 bases, V lost 2 bases, and 10 bases had no gene match. This CDR3 comprises 15 residues. Germline CDR1 reads MNHNS; CDR2 reads SASEGT. The DNA for the CDR3 is TGTGCCAGCAGTGAAATGGCAGGGGGCGCGGGAGGCTACACCTTC. Its protein product is CASSEMAGGAGGYTF.

This clone was counted between two and nine times. CDR3 coding DNA: TGTGCCAGCAGTGCCTTTGTTGAGCAGTTCTTC. It is translated as CASSAFVEQFF. V is TRBV6-1 and J is TRBJ2-1; D not resolved. The CDR3 extends over 11 amino acids. Trimming cost V 4 bases and J 9 bases, with 7 bases left between them. The germline CDR1 and CDR2 sequences are MNHNS and SASEGT.

The chain recombines TRBV15 with TRBJ2-3, with D maybe TRBD2 (6 bases). The ends were cut back, 4 bases at V and 6 bases at J, with 8 bases in the middle. Germline V gene data show CDR1 as LNHNV and CDR2 as YYDKDF (reference sequence). The CDR3 length is 12 residues. The CDR3 region has the DNA TGTGCCACCAGCACCCGGGAGGATACGCAGTATTTT. It yields the protein CATSTREDTQYF. Full variable domain (remainder filled in from reference TRBV15 and TRBJ2-3): DAMVIQNPRYQVTQFGKPVTLSCSQTLNHNVMYWYQQKSSQAPKLLFHYYDKDFNNEADTPDNFQSRRPNTSFCFLDIRSPGLGDTAMYLCATSTREDTQYFGPGTRLTVL.

V gene TRBV5-8 combines with J gene TRBJ2-5; D may be TRBD1 (6 bases). The length of the CDR3 is 14 residues. Germline V lookup: CDR1 SGHTS, CDR2 YDEGEE. V was trimmed by 0 bases and J by 4 bases, leaving 10 bases between them. The CDR3 protein is CASSLVRGRETQYF. As DNA, the CDR3 is TGTGCCAGCAGCTTGGTTAGGGGGAGAGAGACCCAGTACTTC.

This clone was detected once. The V and J genes are TRBV7-9 and TRBJ2-1, with a weak D call TRBD2 (6 bases). The CDR3 runs to 14 residues. Trimming stripped 6 bases from V and 4 bases from J, with 13 bases between. CDR1 is SEHNR, CDR2 FQNEAQ, per germline (reference sequence). The CDR3 DNA is TGTGCCAGCAGTCGATTACTAGCTTACAATGAGCAGTTCTTC. Protein sequence: CASSRLLAYNEQFF. The entire variable domain, with the rest obtained from reference TRBV7-9 and TRBJ2-1, is as follows: DTGVSQNPRHKITKRGQNVTFRCDPISEHNRLYWYRQTLGQGPEFLTYFQNEAQLEKSRLLSDRFSAERPKGSFSTLEIQRTEQGDSAMYLCASSRLLAYNEQFFGPGTRLTVL.

The chain has TRBV28 and TRBJ1-5; TRBD1 agrees at 8 bases. The V gene's germline CDR1 is MDHEN and CDR2 SYDVKM. The CDR3 has 15 amino acids. Germline trimming cut 4 bases from V and 2 bases from J; bases unmatched to any gene: 4. CDR3 sequence: CASSSLTGGNQPQHF. The CDR3 nucleotides are TGTGCCAGCAGTTCCCTGACAGGGGGCAATCAGCCCCAGCATTTT.